These 9 T cell receptor beta chains originate from one sample sequenced in a study of graft-versus-host responses after intestinal transplantation. Using immunoSEQ multiplex PCR, the repertoire was profiled, and TCRdb retains in-frame clones only, with some absent. This sample carries 81,000 or so clones, over 85% of them seen once, and the ten largest clones take around 1.1%. Their specific antigens are unknown. The sequences come from unstimulated CD8+ T cells sorted from spleen or lymph node cells, collected before transplant. Every receptor here comes from a human donor who was the organ donor for an intestinal transplant.

The gene calls are TRBV28 and TRBJ2-7; 9 bases line up with TRBD1. Trimming at V came to 6 bases and at J to 2 bases, leaving 11 bases not matched to a gene. Germline CDR1 reads MDHEN; CDR2 reads SYDVKM. This CDR3 has 16 amino acids. The DNA of the CDR3 is TGTGCCAGCAGCCATAGACAGGGGGTGAGGACCTACGAGCAGTACTTC. As protein: CASSHRQGVRTYEQYF.

The chain couples TRBV7-9 to TRBJ2-1; 8 nucleotides match TRBD2. Germline CDR1 and CDR2: SEHNR and FQNEAQ (reference sequence). Germline trimming cut 5 bases from V and 2 bases from J; bases unmatched to any gene: 11. The length of the CDR3 is 17 residues. As DNA, the CDR3 is TGTGCCAGCAGCCCCACGGGGGGGGGCGGAACCTACAATGAGCAGTTCTTC. Translating gives CASSPTGGGGTYNEQFF.

J is TRBJ1-5 and V is TRBV21-1; the table calls TRBD1, which could not be checked here. TRBV21-1 is tagged as a pseudogene. The CDR3 sequence is 13 residues long. CDR3 region: CASSLRGMRPQHF. For the CDR3, the DNA is TGTGCCAGCAGCCTCAGGGGGATGCGGCCCCAGCATTTT.

J is TRBJ1-3 and V is TRBV5-6; D gene ambiguous. Germline lookup yields CDR1 SGHDT and CDR2 YYEEEE. This CDR3 contains 16 residues. V shed 0 bases and J shed 2 bases, with 12 bases lying between them. CDR3 amino acids: CASSLAGLRAGNTIYF. In DNA form, the CDR3 reads TGTGCCAGCAGCTTGGCGGGTCTACGGGCTGGAAACACCATATATTTT.

J is TRBJ2-7 and V is TRBV2; TRBD2 matches 12 bases. Germline trimming cut 6 bases from V and 3 bases from J; bases unmatched to any gene: 9. The CDR3 contains 16 residues. The germline V gene encodes CDR1 SNHLY and CDR2 FYNNEI. CDR3 residues: CASSLPSGREVYEQYF. CDR3 DNA: TGTGCCAGCAGCCTCCCTAGCGGGAGGGAGGTCTACGAGCAGTACTTC.

This clone was counted a few times. For the CDR3, the DNA is TGTGCCAGCAGCTTGGACAGGGGGATTTCCTACGAGCAGTACTTC. It specifies CASSLDRGISYEQYF. The chain has TRBV5-6 and TRBJ2-7, with TRBD1 identical over 8 bases. The germline V gene has CDR1 SGHDT and CDR2 YYEEEE. The CDR3 is 15 residues long. After removal of 0 bases from V and 1 base from J, the junction contained 3 bases not matched to a gene.

The chain uses TRBV4-2 and TRBJ2-7; TRBD2 matches 9 bases. The V gene end was trimmed by 1 base and the J gene end by 7 bases; junction bases not matched to a gene: 14. CDR1 and CDR2 from the germline V gene are LGHNA and YNFKEQ. The CDR3 is 17 residues long. CDR3 in DNA: TGTGCCAGCAGCCAAGGGTATAGCGGGAGCCCCCCGAGTGAGCAGTACTTC. This codes for CASSQGYSGSPPSEQYF.

This chain links TRBV6-5 with TRBJ2-3, with 9 bases matching TRBD2. The CDR3 is made up of 15 amino acids. V shed 5 bases and J 6 bases; nucleotides not matched to a gene: 9. The germline V gene has CDR1 MNHEY and CDR2 SVGAGI. CDR3 amino acids: CASSPTGLAGDTQYF. DNA for the CDR3: TGTGCCAGCAGTCCAACGGGACTAGCAGGGGATACGCAGTATTTT.

The V and J genes are TRBV6-1 and TRBJ1-1; D is possibly TRBD1 (6 bases). V lost 6 bases to trimming and J lost 5 bases, with 7 bases between them. CDR3 size: 11 residues. The germline gives CDR1 MNHNS, CDR2 SASEGT. The chain's CDR3 is CASRQGTEAFF. The CDR3 DNA reads as TGTGCCAGCAGGCAGGGGACTGAAGCTTTCTTT.